The source of this TCR beta chain is a study of shared T cell receptors in the human thymus. Produced via immunoSEQ multiplex PCR; TCRdb's table is partial and in-frame only. There are about 660,000 clones in the sample; around 87% occur only once, and 0.0095% to 0.013% lies in the top ten. The length of the CDR3 is 17 residues. Germline V CDR1 and CDR2: SGHDN, FVKESK. V shed 0 bases and J shed 2 bases, with 16 bases lying between them. The same data also went into a second study, on human thymus T cells. That publication notes: Samples came from healthy Finnish infants during open corrective cardiac surgery. Obtained as resections during corrective heart surgery, the thymus tissue was then studied. Thymic and blood repertoires showed apparently biased V and J gene usage.

The sample taken for sequencing was thymocytes. The receptor was derived from a boy less than two years old with a congenital heart defect. The J gene is TRBJ2-5, the V gene TRBV14, with D maybe TRBD2 (5 bases). In DNA form, the CDR3 reads TGTGCCAGCAGCCAAGAGAGCGGCAGTCAGGAGCAAGAGACCCAGTACTTC. It specifies CASSQESGSQEQETQYF.